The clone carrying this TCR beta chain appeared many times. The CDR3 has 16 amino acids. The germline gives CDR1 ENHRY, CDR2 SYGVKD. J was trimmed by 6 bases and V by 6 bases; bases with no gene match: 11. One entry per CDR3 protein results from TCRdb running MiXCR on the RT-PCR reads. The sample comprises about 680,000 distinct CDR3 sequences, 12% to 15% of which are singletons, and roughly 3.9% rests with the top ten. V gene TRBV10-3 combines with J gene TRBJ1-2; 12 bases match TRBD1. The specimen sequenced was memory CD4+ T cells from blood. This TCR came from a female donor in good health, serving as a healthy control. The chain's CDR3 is CAIRMSGTGGGDGYTF. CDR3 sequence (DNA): TGTGCCATCAGGATGTCCGGGACAGGGGGCGGGGATGGCTACACCTTC.